Listed below are T cell receptor beta chains from one sample, sequenced in a study of PD-1 blockade in classical Hodgkin lymphoma. TCRdb keeps only in-frame clones here, not all; method: immunoSEQ multiplex PCR. The table shows 10,000 to 15,000 clones, with about 79% occurring only once. Material: CD4+ T cells from blood, obtained before the fourth cycle of nivolumab. Receptor source: a human donor with classical Hodgkin lymphoma. CDR3s include the opening cysteine and the closing phenylalanine or tryptophan.

v_gene: TRBV28; CDR3aa: CASSTNVSPLHF
v_gene: TRBV7-8; CDR3aa: CASSLWSGSYNEQFF
v_gene: TRBV5-5; CDR3aa: CAIRDEQYF
v_gene: TRBV30; CDR3aa: CAWSSYTEAFF
v_gene: TRBV9; CDR3aa: CASSRGPSQPQHF
v_gene: TRBV5-1; CDR3aa: CASSFLRAGGTSYEQYF
v_gene: TRBV4-3; CDR3aa: CASSQERGRTGELFF
v_gene: TRBV10-1; CDR3aa: CASSDGLNTEAFF
v_gene: TRBV7-2; CDR3aa: CASSLGRGYGYTF
v_gene: TRBV2; CDR3aa: CASSISTGSPLHF
v_gene: TRBV4-2; CDR3aa: CASSQDPTSGRKETQYF
v_gene: TRBV18; CDR3aa: CASSANQGVEQYF
v_gene: TRBV7-2; CDR3aa: CASSLASLVSGIPYEQYF
v_gene: TRBV5-6; CDR3aa: CASSLNGNYGYTF
v_gene: TRBV28; CDR3aa: CASRTGTRYEQYF
v_gene: TRBV6-5; CDR3aa: CASSYTQKSYGYTF
v_gene: TRBV5-1; CDR3aa: CASSLVSGKGNTEAFF
v_gene: TRBV7-9; CDR3aa: CASSPERRNTIYF
v_gene: TRBV5-1; CDR3aa: CASSSGQGGRQETQYF
v_gene: TRBV10-3; CDR3aa: CAISERGYEQYF
v_gene: TRBV19; CDR3aa: CASSINAARQGYGYTF
v_gene: TRBV18; CDR3aa: CASSWDFGSYEQYF
v_gene: TRBV20-1; CDR3aa: CSAGTTVEQYF
v_gene: TRBV21-1; CDR3aa: CASREGAKSGANVLTF
v_gene: TRBV5-1; CDR3aa: CASSLAQTYEQYF
v_gene: TRBV9; CDR3aa: CASSVDRQVADTQYF
v_gene: TRBV19; CDR3aa: CASSITGINGYTF
v_gene: TRBV2; CDR3aa: CASMKELNSPLHF
v_gene: TRBV4-3; CDR3aa: CASSQDGSPLHF
v_gene: TRBV2; CDR3aa: CASSGGGGQYF
v_gene: TRBV28; CDR3aa: CASSWFDRRSSYEQYF
v_gene: TRBV28; CDR3aa: CASSFVDRYYGYTF
v_gene: TRBV5-6; CDR3aa: CASSLFGRNAGELFF
v_gene: TRBV7-9; CDR3aa: CASSLDPGALSWYF
v_gene: TRBV7-8; CDR3aa: CASSLLSWAYGYTF
v_gene: TRBV2; CDR3aa: CASRGVMRAQETQYF
v_gene: TRBV4-3; CDR3aa: CASSQVTSLAQYF
v_gene: TRBV7-7; CDR3aa: CASSPGQYNEQFF
v_gene: TRBV4-1; CDR3aa: CASSPDRRGTEAFF
v_gene: TRBV5-4; CDR3aa: CASSLGGAGGGELFF
v_gene: TRBV2; CDR3aa: CASSGQGDNSPLHF
v_gene: TRBV27; CDR3aa: CASSLIYNSPLHF